A selection of T cell receptor beta chains follows, all from one sample in a study of graft-versus-host responses after intestinal transplantation. Generated by immunoSEQ multiplex PCR, the TCRdb table keeps only in-frame clones and is missing some. The sample consists of under 80,000 clones, around 92% of them appearing once. The specimen was PBMCs, collected 98 days after intestinal transplantation. These receptors all come from a human patient who received an intestinal transplant, so some T cells may come from the graft donor. The CDR3 runs from the conserved cysteine through the conserved F or W. Each record gives: CDR3 DNA, CDR3 protein, J gene, V gene, D gene, clone size. A D gene is named only where the DNA matches it firmly. Rows may omit the clone size; those that give it use once, few, many or a size class.

DNA: TGTGCCAGCAGCTCCGAAGGGACAGGCACAAACATTCAGTACTTC
CDR3: CASSSEGTGTNIQYF
J: TRBJ2-4
V: TRBV13
D: TRBD1
size: NA

DNA: TGTGCCAGCAGGCTAGCGGGAGAAGATACGCAGTATTTT
CDR3: CASRLAGEDTQYF
J: TRBJ2-3
V: TRBV6-1
D: TRBD2
size: NA

DNA: TGTGCCAGCAGCTTAAATAGCAATCAGCCCCAGCATTTT
CDR3: CASSLNSNQPQHF
J: TRBJ1-5
V: TRBV7-9
D: NA
size: NA

DNA: TGTGCCAGCAGCTTGGCCGCGGGGGCTAAAAGCAATCAGCCCCAGCATTTT
CDR3: CASSLAAGAKSNQPQHF
J: TRBJ1-5
V: TRBV5-6
D: NA
size: NA

DNA: TGTGCCAGCAGCCCCCGACAGAGCTATGGCTACACCTTC
CDR3: CASSPRQSYGYTF
J: TRBJ1-2
V: TRBV13
D: NA
size: NA

DNA: TGTGCTAGTGGTTCTCCAAATCAGCCCCAGCATTTT
CDR3: CASGSPNQPQHF
J: TRBJ1-5
V: TRBV12-5
D: NA
size: NA

DNA: TGTGCCAGCAGCTTGGCCCCGGGGACAGTGGAGACCCAGTACTTC
CDR3: CASSLAPGTVETQYF
J: TRBJ2-5
V: TRBV7-9
D: TRBD1
size: NA

DNA: TGTGCCAGCAGTGAAAGGGGGGGGCTCGGAGAGACCCAGTACTTC
CDR3: CASSERGGLGETQYF
J: TRBJ2-5
V: TRBV2
D: NA
size: NA

DNA: TGTGCTAGCAGCCGTACTAGCGGGACCACAGATACGCAGTATTTT
CDR3: CASSRTSGTTDTQYF
J: TRBJ2-3
V: TRBV7-7
D: TRBD2
size: NA

DNA: TGTGCCAGCAGTAACCTCCTCAAAGCGGGAGTTGGAGAGACCCAGTACTTC
CDR3: CASSNLLKAGVGETQYF
J: TRBJ2-5
V: TRBV28
D: TRBD2
size: NA

DNA: TGCGCCAGCAGCCAGGGACTCGAAGAGACCCAGTACTTC
CDR3: CASSQGLEETQYF
J: TRBJ2-5
V: TRBV4-1
D: NA
size: NA

DNA: TGTGCCAGCAGCTTCCAGACAGGGGCGGATCAGCCCCAGCATTTT
CDR3: CASSFQTGADQPQHF
J: TRBJ1-5
V: TRBV7-8
D: TRBD1
size: NA

DNA: TGTGCCAGCAGTGAGGGGACTAGAAGTCGATTGACAGATACGCAGTATTTT
CDR3: CASSEGTRSRLTDTQYF
J: TRBJ2-3
V: TRBV6-1
D: TRBD2
size: NA

DNA: TGCAGCGTTGCCGGGACTCCAGCCAATGAGCAGTTCTTC
CDR3: CSVAGTPANEQFF
J: TRBJ2-1
V: TRBV29-1
D: NA
size: NA

DNA: TGTGCCAGCAGTCAAACCGGCCCCAAAGCGTTCACCTTC
CDR3: CASSQTGPKAFTF
J: TRBJ1-2
V: TRBV6-1
D: NA
size: NA

DNA: TGTGCCACGACCTCGGGAGTTTTAGAGACCCAGTACTTC
CDR3: CATTSGVLETQYF
J: TRBJ2-5
V: TRBV28
D: NA
size: NA

DNA: TGTGCCAGCTCACGTGGTCCGGGCATGAACACTGAAGCTTTCTTT
CDR3: CASSRGPGMNTEAFF
J: TRBJ1-1
V: TRBV6-5
D: NA
size: NA

DNA: TGCGCCAGCAGCCAAGGGGCAGGAGGGGGAGGAAATCAGCCCCAGCATTTT
CDR3: CASSQGAGGGGNQPQHF
J: TRBJ1-5
V: TRBV4-1
D: NA
size: NA

DNA: TGTGCCAGCAGCACCACTAGCGGGAGGGCTAAGGAGACCCAGTACTTC
CDR3: CASSTTSGRAKETQYF
J: TRBJ2-5
V: TRBV21-1
D: NA
size: NA

DNA: TGTGCCAGCAGCTTAGGCGCCAGGGGCCCCCTGGGTTCACCCCTCCACTTT
CDR3: CASSLGARGPLGSPLHF
J: TRBJ1-6
V: TRBV7-6
D: NA
size: NA

DNA: TGTGCCAGCAGTGAAAGCGGGAGGGCCAATGAGCAGTTCTTC
CDR3: CASSESGRANEQFF
J: TRBJ2-1
V: TRBV6-1
D: TRBD2
size: few

DNA: TGTGCCATCCTGGGACTAGCGGGAGGAACGTTGAATTTT
CDR3: CAILGLAGGTLNF
J: TRBJ2-3
V: TRBV28
D: TRBD2
size: NA

DNA: TGTGCCAGCAGTCAGGTCCTATCCTACAATGAGCAGTTCTTC
CDR3: CASSQVLSYNEQFF
J: TRBJ2-1
V: TRBV2
D: NA
size: NA

DNA: TGTGCCAGCACACAAGGGGCCCAGACCTACGAGCAGTACTTC
CDR3: CASTQGAQTYEQYF
J: TRBJ2-7
V: TRBV6-5
D: NA
size: once

DNA: TGTGCCAGCAGTGAATATAGGGACCAAGAGACCCAGTACTTC
CDR3: CASSEYRDQETQYF
J: TRBJ2-5
V: TRBV25-1
D: NA
size: NA